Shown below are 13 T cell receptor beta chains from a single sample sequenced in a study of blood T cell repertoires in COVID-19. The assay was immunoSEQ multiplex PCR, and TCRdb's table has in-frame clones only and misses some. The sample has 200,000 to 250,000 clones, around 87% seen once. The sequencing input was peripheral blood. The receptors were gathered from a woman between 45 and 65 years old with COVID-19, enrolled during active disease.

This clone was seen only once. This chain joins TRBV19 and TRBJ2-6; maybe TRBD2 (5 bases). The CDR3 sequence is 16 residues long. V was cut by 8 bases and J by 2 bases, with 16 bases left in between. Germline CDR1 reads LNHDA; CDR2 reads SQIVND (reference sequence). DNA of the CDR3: TGTGCCAGTCAGATAACGCGGGCACCTGGGGCCAACGTCCTGACTTTC. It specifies CASQITRAPGANVLTF. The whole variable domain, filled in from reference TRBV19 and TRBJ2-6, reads DGGITQSPKYLFRKEGQNVTLSCEQNLNHDAMYWYRQDPGQGLRLIYYSQIVNDFQKGDIAEGYSVSREKKESFPLTVTSAQKNPTAFYLCASQITRAPGANVLTFGAGSRLTVL.

The DNA for the CDR3 is TGTGCCAGCAGCTTAATGGGACAGGGGAAGGACTATGGCTACACCTTC. Translated, it gives CASSLMGQGKDYGYTF. This chain joins TRBV7-3 and TRBJ1-2, with 10 bases matching TRBD1. From germline, CDR1 is SGHTA and CDR2 FQGTGA. CDR3 size: 16 residues. The V and J ends lost 1 base and 3 bases, in that order; junction bases with no gene match: 5.

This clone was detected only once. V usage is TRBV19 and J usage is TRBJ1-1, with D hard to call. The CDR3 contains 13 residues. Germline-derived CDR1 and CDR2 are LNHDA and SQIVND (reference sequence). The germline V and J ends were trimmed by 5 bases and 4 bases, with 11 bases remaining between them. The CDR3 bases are TGTGCCAGTAGTCACGGGAGCCCCACTGAAGCTTTCTTT. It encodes CASSHGSPTEAFF.

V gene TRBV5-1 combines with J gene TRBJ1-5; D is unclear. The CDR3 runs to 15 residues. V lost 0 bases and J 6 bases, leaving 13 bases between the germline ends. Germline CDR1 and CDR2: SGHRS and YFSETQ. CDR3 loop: CASSLGLGAGQPQHF. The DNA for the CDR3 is TGCGCCAGCAGCTTGGGATTAGGAGCGGGTCAGCCCCAGCATTTT.

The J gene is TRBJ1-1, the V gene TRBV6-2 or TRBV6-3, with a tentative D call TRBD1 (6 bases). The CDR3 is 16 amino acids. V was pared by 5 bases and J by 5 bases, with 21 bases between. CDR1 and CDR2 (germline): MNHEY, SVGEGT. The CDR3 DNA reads TGTGCCAGCAGTCCCCATATGGGGGCCTGGGGGACTGAAGCTTTCTTT. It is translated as CASSPHMGAWGTEAFF.

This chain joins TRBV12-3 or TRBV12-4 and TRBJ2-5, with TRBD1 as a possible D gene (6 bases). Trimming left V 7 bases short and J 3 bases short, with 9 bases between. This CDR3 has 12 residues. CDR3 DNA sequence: TGTGCCAGCACCTGGGACAAAGAGACCCAGTACTTC. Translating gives CASTWDKETQYF.

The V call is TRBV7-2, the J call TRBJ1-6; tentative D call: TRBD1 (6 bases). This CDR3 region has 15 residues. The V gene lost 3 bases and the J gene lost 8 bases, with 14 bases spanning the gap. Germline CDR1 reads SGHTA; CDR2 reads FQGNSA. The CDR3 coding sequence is TGTGCCAGCAGCTTGGGGGCCGGGGGGGATTCACCCCTCCACTTT. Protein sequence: CASSLGAGGDSPLHF.

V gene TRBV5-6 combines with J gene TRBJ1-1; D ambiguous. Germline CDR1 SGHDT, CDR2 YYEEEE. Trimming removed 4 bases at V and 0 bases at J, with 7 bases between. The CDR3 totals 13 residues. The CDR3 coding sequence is TGTGCCAGCAGCGACACAGTGAACACTGAAGCTTTCTTT. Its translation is CASSDTVNTEAFF.

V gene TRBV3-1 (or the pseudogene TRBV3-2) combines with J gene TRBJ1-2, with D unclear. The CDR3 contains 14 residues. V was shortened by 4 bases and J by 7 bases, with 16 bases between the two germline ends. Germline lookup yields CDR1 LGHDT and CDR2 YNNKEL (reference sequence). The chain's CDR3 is CASSPSTLVGGYTF. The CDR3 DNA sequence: TGTGCCAGCAGCCCCTCGACTTTAGTTGGTGGCTACACCTTC.

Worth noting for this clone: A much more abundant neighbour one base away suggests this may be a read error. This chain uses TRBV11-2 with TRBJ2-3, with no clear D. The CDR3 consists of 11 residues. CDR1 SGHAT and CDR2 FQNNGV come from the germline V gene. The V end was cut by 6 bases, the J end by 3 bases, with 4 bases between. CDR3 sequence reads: CASSQTDTQYF. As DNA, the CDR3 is TGTGCCAGCAGTCAAACAGATACGCAGTATTTT.

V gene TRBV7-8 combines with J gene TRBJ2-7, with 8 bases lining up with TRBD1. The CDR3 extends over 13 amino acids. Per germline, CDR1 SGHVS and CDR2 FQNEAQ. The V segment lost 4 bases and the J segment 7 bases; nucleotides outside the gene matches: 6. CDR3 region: CASSSRTGREQYV. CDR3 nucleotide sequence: TGTGCCAGCAGCTCCCGGACAGGGCGGGAGCAGTACGTC.

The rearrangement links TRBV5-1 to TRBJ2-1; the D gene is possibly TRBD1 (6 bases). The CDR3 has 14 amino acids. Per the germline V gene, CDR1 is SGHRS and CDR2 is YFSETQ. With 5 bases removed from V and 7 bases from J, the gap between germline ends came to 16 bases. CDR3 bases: TGCGCCAGCAGGGACCCCAGGGGTTCAAATGAGCAGTTCTTC. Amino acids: CASRDPRGSNEQFF.

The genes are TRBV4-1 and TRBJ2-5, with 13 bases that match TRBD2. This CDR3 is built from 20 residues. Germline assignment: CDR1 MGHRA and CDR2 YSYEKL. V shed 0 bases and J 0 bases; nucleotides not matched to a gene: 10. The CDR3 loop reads CASSQEVPGLAGTNQETQYF. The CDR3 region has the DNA TGCGCCAGCAGCCAAGAGGTCCCGGGACTAGCGGGGACAAACCAAGAGACCCAGTACTTC.